Following are 25 T cell receptor beta chains from one sample sequenced in a study of T cell clones after liver transplantation. Assay: immunoSEQ multiplex PCR; the TCRdb copy retains only in-frame clones and omits some. This table holds more than 65,000 clones, 90% found once. Sequenced material: CD4+ T cells from blood, taken before liver transplant. Receptor source: a human donor who received a liver transplant.

This chain joins TRBV29-1 and TRBJ2-1; 13 bases are shared with TRBD2. The CDR3 is 18 amino acids. The V and J ends lost 6 bases and 0 bases, in that order; junction bases with no gene match: 11. Germline V gives CDR1 SQVTM, CDR2 ANQGSEA. The CDR3 spells CSVRLAGGLLSSYNEQFF. The CDR3 bases are TGCAGCGTACGACTAGCGGGAGGCCTGCTGAGCTCCTACAATGAGCAGTTCTTC.

In this sample, this clone turned up once. The chain recombines TRBV25-1 with TRBJ2-6; D might be TRBD2 (6 bases). Germline V gives CDR1 MGHDK, CDR2 SYGVNS. This CDR3 spans 17 amino acids. Trimming stripped 1 base from V and 0 bases from J, with 10 bases between. The CDR3 DNA sequence: TGTGCCAGCAGTGAATCTAGGAGGGGCTCTGGGGCCAACGTCCTGACTTTC. Protein: CASSESRRGSGANVLTF.

This rearrangement joins TRBV30 to TRBJ2-1; no definite D call. Trimming removed 3 bases from V and 5 bases from J, with 17 bases in between. Germline lookup yields CDR1 GTSNPN and CDR2 SVGIG (reference sequence). There are 15 residues in the CDR3. The CDR3 reads CAWSAIGPKDNEQFF. DNA for the CDR3: TGTGCCTGGAGCGCTATCGGGCCCAAGGACAATGAGCAGTTCTTC.

The chain has TRBV6-1 and TRBJ2-7; 11 bases align to TRBD2. Germline CDR1 is MNHNS and CDR2 is SASEGT. The CDR3 contains 14 residues. The trim removed 5 bases at V and 5 bases at J, leaving 5 bases unmatched. The CDR3 DNA reads TGTGCCAGCAGTTTAGCGGGAGGGGACGACGAGCAGTACTTC. Translation gives CASSLAGGDDEQYF.

The chain joins TRBV16 to TRBJ2-1; D gene ambiguous. This CDR3 is 12 amino acids long. Trimming pared 2 bases from V and 4 bases from J, leaving 3 bases between. CDR1 and CDR2 from the germline V gene are KGHSY and FQNENV. CDR3 coding DNA: TGTGCCAGCAGCCAAGTGTACAATGAGCAGTTCTTC. Translated: CASSQVYNEQFF.

The genes are TRBV19 and TRBJ2-5; the D is unclear. The CDR3 is 14 amino acids. Germline lookup yields CDR1 LNHDA and CDR2 SQIVND (reference sequence). Deletions cut 6 bases from V and 1 base from J, with 12 bases between. This CDR3 is CASRPVETQETQYF. CDR3 sequence (DNA): TGTGCCAGTAGGCCTGTGGAGACCCAAGAGACCCAGTACTTC.

The chain uses TRBV7-8 and TRBJ1-1, with a weak D call TRBD1 (6 bases). The germline V and J ends were trimmed by 5 bases and 4 bases, with 20 bases remaining between them. The length of the CDR3 is 16 residues. In germline, CDR1 is SGHVS, CDR2 FQNEAQ. The chain's CDR3 is CASSKGGHRVGTEAFF. In DNA form, the CDR3 reads TGTGCCAGCAGCAAAGGCGGACACAGGGTGGGCACTGAAGCTTTCTTT.

The CDR3 spells CASSPPVQGRSTEAFF. The CDR3 bases are TGTGCCAGCTCACCACCGGTACAGGGGCGAAGCACTGAAGCTTTCTTT. The chain carries TRBV18 and TRBJ1-1, with 7 bases lining up with TRBD1. Germline-derived CDR1 and CDR2 are KGHSH and LQKENI. The V segment lost 0 bases and the J segment 4 bases; nucleotides outside the gene matches: 8. The CDR3 runs 16 residues.

V and J are TRBV28 and TRBJ2-7; D might be TRBD1 (6 bases). Germline-derived CDR1 and CDR2 are MDHEN and SYDVKM. The V and J ends lost 5 bases and 3 bases respectively, with 17 bases between them. The CDR3 is made up of 15 amino acids. DNA of the CDR3: TGTGCCAGCAGTACCCCCCGACAGGCGCTCTACGAGCAGTACTTC. This sequence encodes CASSTPRQALYEQYF.

This clone was detected once. The CDR3 reads CASSTGTYNEQFF. The CDR3 DNA sequence: TGTGCCAGCAGCACGGGGACCTACAATGAGCAGTTCTTC. This chain joins TRBV11-3 and TRBJ2-1; possibly TRBD2 for D (5 bases). This CDR3 is built from 13 residues. The V end lost 5 bases, the J end lost 2 bases, and 7 bases lay between the germline ends. Germline assignment: CDR1 SGHNT and CDR2 YENEEA.

This clone was seen once. CDR3 sequence: CATSRDKASPNYGYTF. In DNA, the CDR3 is TGTGCCACCAGCAGAGATAAGGCCAGCCCTAACTATGGCTACACCTTC. This chain connects TRBV15 to TRBJ1-2; D is ambiguous. The length of the CDR3 is 16 residues. V lost 0 bases to trimming and J lost 0 bases, with 11 bases between them. Germline values: CDR1 LNHNV, CDR2 YYDKDF (reference sequence).

The chain uses TRBV11-3 and TRBJ2-1, with unresolved D. Germline V CDR1 and CDR2: SGHNT, YENEEA. This CDR3 is 13 amino acids long. The V end lost 6 bases, the J end lost 5 bases, and 11 bases lay between the germline ends. This chain's CDR3 is CASRTDPHNEQFF. CDR3 sequence (DNA): TGTGCCAGCAGAACAGACCCACACAATGAGCAGTTCTTC.

The genes are TRBV7-8 and TRBJ2-3; D gene unclear. This CDR3 is built from 13 residues. With 2 bases removed from V and 4 bases from J, the gap between germline ends came to 7 bases. From germline, CDR1 is SGHVS and CDR2 FQNEAQ. The DNA of the CDR3 is TGTGCCAGCAGCTTATCGTGGGCAGATACGCAGTATTTT. Translating it yields CASSLSWADTQYF.

The rearrangement uses TRBV11-3 and TRBJ2-1; 8 bases match TRBD2. Losses at the gene ends were 5 bases for V and 7 bases for J; bases not matched to a gene: 10. This CDR3 spans 15 amino acids. Germline V gene sequence: CDR1 SGHNT, CDR2 YENEEA. The CDR3 region has the DNA TGTGCCAGCAGCCGCAGCGGGAGCGGAGGGAATGAGCAGTTCTTC. Protein sequence: CASSRSGSGGNEQFF.

The chain carries TRBV7-9 and TRBJ2-1, with D perhaps matching TRBD1 (6 bases). The CDR3 totals 11 residues. Germline V gene lookup returns CDR1 SEHNR and CDR2 FQNEAQ (reference sequence). V shed 4 bases and J shed 14 bases, with 12 bases lying between them. CDR3 protein: CASSSAGTKFF. The CDR3 DNA is TGTGCCAGCAGCTCCGCCGGGACAAAGTTCTTC.

This clone appeared once. The chain combines TRBV7-2 with TRBJ2-5; D is ambiguous. CDR1 and CDR2 (germline): SGHTA, FQGNSA. CDR3 length: 11 residues. V was pared by 6 bases and J by 4 bases, with 6 bases between. CDR3 loop: CASSSGETQYF. The DNA of the CDR3 is TGTGCCAGCAGTTCCGGAGAGACCCAGTACTTC.

The V gene is TRBV5-4, the J gene TRBJ1-2; D unclear. CDR1 is SGHNT and CDR2 is YYREEE in the germline V gene (reference sequence). V lost 4 bases to trimming and J lost 5 bases, with 12 bases between them. The CDR3 runs to 13 residues. CDR3 DNA sequence: TGTGCCAGCAGCCCTGGTGCGTCGTATGGCTACACCTTC. Its protein product is CASSPGASYGYTF.

The V and J genes are TRBV5-1 and TRBJ2-2; 9 nucleotides line up with TRBD2. From germline, CDR1 is SGHRS and CDR2 YFSETQ. The CDR3 spans 16 residues. V lost 4 bases and J lost 3; bases outside the gene matches: 7. CDR3 region: CASSIQAGGHTGELFF. Written as DNA, the CDR3 is TGCGCCAGCAGCATCCAAGCGGGGGGACACACCGGGGAGCTGTTTTTT.

This chain links TRBV20-1 with TRBJ2-1; D gene unclear. Germline V gene sequence: CDR1 DFQATT, CDR2 SNEGSKA (reference sequence). Trimming removed 5 bases at V and 5 bases at J, with 7 bases between. This CDR3 is built from 11 residues. The CDR3 sequence is CSAPKHNEQFF. The CDR3 region has the DNA TGCAGTGCTCCGAAACACAATGAGCAGTTCTTC.

The chain combines TRBV18 with TRBJ2-3, with D perhaps matching TRBD2 (5 bases). Germline V gene sequence: CDR1 KGHSH, CDR2 LQKENI. The V end was cut by 3 bases, the J end by 3 bases, with 19 bases between. This CDR3 has 17 residues. This chain's CDR3 is CASSPVMTGRGTDTQYF. CDR3 DNA sequence: TGTGCCAGCTCACCCGTTATGACGGGCAGAGGGACAGATACGCAGTATTTT.

CDR3 residues: CATLHGYSNQPQHF. The CDR3 coding sequence is TGTGCCACCCTTCACGGATATAGCAATCAGCCCCAGCATTTT. This sequence joins TRBV28 and TRBJ1-5; D uncertain. The CDR3 consists of 14 residues. V lost 10 bases and J 0 bases, leaving 13 bases between the germline ends. Per germline, CDR1 MDHEN and CDR2 SYDVKM.

The chain is built from TRBV7-2 and TRBJ2-7, with TRBD2 matching 12 bases. CDR1 and CDR2 (germline): SGHTA, FQGNSA. The CDR3 runs to 18 residues. The V segment lost 4 bases and the J segment 0 bases; nucleotides outside the gene matches: 10. This CDR3 reads CASSYRTSGIIGSYEQYF. CDR3 DNA: TGTGCCAGCAGCTACAGGACTAGCGGGATTATCGGCTCCTACGAGCAGTACTTC.

In its sample, this clone was seen once. The chain links TRBV5-1 to TRBJ2-3, with unresolved D. V was trimmed by 5 bases and J by 2 bases, leaving 15 bases between them. The CDR3 consists of 15 residues. Germline V gene data show CDR1 as SGHRS and CDR2 as YFSETQ. The CDR3 region has the DNA TGCGCCAGCAGAACCGCGACGGAGCTCACAGATACGCAGTATTTT. Protein sequence: CASRTATELTDTQYF.

The rearrangement joins TRBV2 to TRBJ2-1, with 9 bases matching TRBD2. V lost 6 bases to trimming and J lost 0 bases; unmatched junction nucleotides: 6. Germline loops: CDR1 SNHLY, CDR2 FYNNEI. The CDR3 has 16 amino acids. Written as DNA, the CDR3 is TGTGCCAGCAGGACTAGCGGTCGGGTCTCCTACAATGAGCAGTTCTTC. It translates to CASRTSGRVSYNEQFF.

The rearrangement uses TRBV28 and TRBJ1-2, with a weak D call TRBD1 (5 bases). V was cut by 3 bases and J by 3 bases, with 11 bases left in between. This CDR3 region has 14 residues. Per the germline V gene, CDR1 is MDHEN and CDR2 is SYDVKM. The DNA of the CDR3 is TGTGCCAGCAGTTTGGGGGAATTCTACTATGGCTACACCTTC. Translation gives CASSLGEFYYGYTF.